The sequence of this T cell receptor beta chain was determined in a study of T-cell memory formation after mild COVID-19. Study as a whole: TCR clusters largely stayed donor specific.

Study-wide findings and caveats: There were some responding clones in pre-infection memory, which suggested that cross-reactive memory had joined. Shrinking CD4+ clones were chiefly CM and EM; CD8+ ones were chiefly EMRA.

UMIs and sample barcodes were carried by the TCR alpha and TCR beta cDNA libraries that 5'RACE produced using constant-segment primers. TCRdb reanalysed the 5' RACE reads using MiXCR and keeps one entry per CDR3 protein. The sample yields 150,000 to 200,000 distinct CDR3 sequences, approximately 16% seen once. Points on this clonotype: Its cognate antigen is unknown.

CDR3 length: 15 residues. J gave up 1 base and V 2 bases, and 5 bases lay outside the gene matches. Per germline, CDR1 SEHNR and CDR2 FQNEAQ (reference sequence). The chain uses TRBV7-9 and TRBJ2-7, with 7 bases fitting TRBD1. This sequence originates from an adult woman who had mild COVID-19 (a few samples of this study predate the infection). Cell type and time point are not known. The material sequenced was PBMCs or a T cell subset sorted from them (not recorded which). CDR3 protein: CASSLMGQTSYEQYF. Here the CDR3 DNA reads TGTGCCAGCAGCTTAATGGGACAGACGTCCTACGAGCAGTACTTC. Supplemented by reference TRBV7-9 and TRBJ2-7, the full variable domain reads DTGVSQNPRHKITKRGQNVTFRCDPISEHNRLYWYRQTLGQGPEFLTYFQNEAQLEKSRLLSDRFSAERPKGSFSTLEIQRTEQGDSAMYLCASSLMGQTSYEQYFGPGTRLTVT.